The 23 T cell receptor beta chains below come from one sample, sequenced in a study of early T cells in non-severe SARS-CoV-2 infection. TCRdb reprocessed the 5' RACE reads via MiXCR and lists one record per CDR3 protein. The sample lists approximately 65,000 distinct CDR3 sequences; approximately 15% were seen once. The source material was whole blood. The receptors shown here come from an adult who was a healthcare worker with PCR-confirmed SARS-CoV-2 infection or an uninfected control (not recorded which).

This clonotype has a count of ten or more. The chain combines TRBV2 with TRBJ1-6, with D tentatively TRBD1 (6 bases). The CDR3 spans 12 residues. V dropped 6 bases and J dropped 10 bases, with 10 bases sitting between them. Germline V gene lookup returns CDR1 SNHLY and CDR2 FYNNEI. DNA for the CDR3: TGTGCCAGCAGCAACAGGGAATCACCCCTCCACTTT. It encodes CASSNRESPLHF.

V and J are TRBV7-2 and TRBJ1-5; D gene ambiguous. CDR3 length: 13 amino acids. The germline V and J ends were trimmed by 1 base and 6 bases, with 7 bases remaining between them. Germline CDR1 reads SGHTA; CDR2 reads FQGNSA. In DNA form, the CDR3 reads TGTGCCAGCAGCTTAGACAGTTCTCAGCCCCAGCATTTT. It specifies CASSLDSSQPQHF.

The chain recombines TRBV29-1 with TRBJ1-1, with TRBD1 as a possible D gene (5 bases). Trimming removed 4 bases from V and 0 bases from J, with 9 bases in between. The CDR3 totals 13 residues. Germline V gene sequence: CDR1 SQVTM, CDR2 ANQGSEA. The CDR3: CSVAEGMNTEAFF. The CDR3 DNA follows: TGCAGCGTTGCCGAGGGGATGAACACTGAAGCTTTCTTT.

This clonotype was observed a handful of times. V and J are TRBV11-2 and TRBJ2-1, with D perhaps being TRBD1 or TRBD2 (6 bases each). Germline values: CDR1 SGHAT, CDR2 FQNNGV. Trimming removed 2 bases at V and 8 bases at J, with 16 bases between. This CDR3 region has 15 residues. CDR3 sequence: CASSLPGAVADEQFF. CDR3 nucleotides: TGTGCCAGCAGCTTACCGGGGGCCGTGGCGGATGAGCAGTTCTTC.

This clonotype occurred many times. The J gene is TRBJ2-2, the V gene TRBV7-8; D may be TRBD1 (5 bases). CDR1 SGHVS and CDR2 FQNEAQ come from the germline V gene. V lost 5 bases and J lost 0, with 13 bases in between. The CDR3 is 16 amino acids. CDR3 DNA: TGTGCCAGCAGCCCATGGATGGGGCCGAACACCGGGGAGCTGTTTTTT. It translates to CASSPWMGPNTGELFF.

This chain's CDR3 is CASSVEGEAAGELFF. The DNA for the CDR3 is TGTGCCAGCAGCGTAGAGGGGGAGGCCGCCGGGGAGCTGTTTTTT. J is TRBJ2-2 and V is TRBV9; D may be TRBD1 or TRBD2 (6 bases each). This CDR3 is 15 amino acids long. Germline loops: CDR1 SGDLS, CDR2 YYNGEE. The germline V and J ends were trimmed by 0 bases and 6 bases, with 12 bases remaining between them.

This clonotype showed up just a few times. This chain connects TRBV7-9 to TRBJ1-2; D is ambiguous. CDR3 length: 13 amino acids. Trimming pared 2 bases from V and 0 bases from J, leaving 4 bases between. Germline V lookup: CDR1 SEHNR, CDR2 FQNEAQ (reference sequence). The CDR3 region is CASSLITNYGYTF. The CDR3 DNA follows: TGTGCCAGCAGCTTAATAACTAACTATGGCTACACCTTC.

This clonotype was recorded a few times. V usage is TRBV29-1 and J usage is TRBJ2-3; 13 bases line up with TRBD2. This CDR3 contains 14 residues. Germline V gene lookup returns CDR1 SQVTM and CDR2 ANQGSEA. V trimming: 6 bases; J trimming: 3 bases; junction bases outside the gene matches: 3. The CDR3 sequence: CSVALAGGTDTQYF. CDR3 DNA: TGCAGCGTCGCACTAGCGGGGGGGACAGATACGCAGTATTTT.

V gene TRBV10-3 combines with J gene TRBJ2-1, with D possibly called TRBD1 or TRBD2 (5 bases each). This CDR3 is built from 12 residues. Germline values: CDR1 ENHRY, CDR2 SYGVKD. Trimming removed 5 bases at V and 8 bases at J, with 10 bases between. CDR3 DNA: TGTGCCATCAGTACACTAGGGGATGAGCAGTTCTTC. This sequence encodes CAISTLGDEQFF.

This clonotype showed up just a few times. The V gene is TRBV14, the J gene TRBJ1-6, with D hard to call. The germline V gene encodes CDR1 SGHDN and CDR2 FVKESK. The CDR3 has 14 residues. The germline V and J ends were trimmed by 1 base and 6 bases, with 7 bases remaining between them. CDR3 coding DNA: TGTGCCAGCAGCCAAGTGGGAGGTAATTCACCCCTCCACTTT. This codes for CASSQVGGNSPLHF.

This clonotype came up a few times. CDR3 in amino acids: CASSPYLTERRYEKLFF. CDR3 DNA sequence: TGTGCCAGTAGCCCTTACCTTACAGAGCGGCGTTACGAAAAACTGTTTTTT. The chain combines TRBV19 with TRBJ1-4; no clear D gene. The CDR3 runs to 17 residues. The V end lost 6 bases, the J end lost 8 bases, and 25 bases lay between the germline ends. Germline loops: CDR1 LNHDA, CDR2 SQIVND (reference sequence).

This clonotype was detected ten times or more. The chain is built from TRBV18 and TRBJ2-4; D call uncertain. The CDR3 consists of 14 residues. Trimming pared 3 bases from V and 8 bases from J, leaving 14 bases between. Germline V gene data show CDR1 as KGHSH and CDR2 as LQKENI. The CDR3 sequence is CASSPGPGGDIQYF. CDR3 bases: TGTGCCAGCTCACCGGGTCCCGGTGGTGACATTCAGTACTTC.

This clonotype was detected a few times. This chain links TRBV9 with TRBJ1-2, with D unclear. This CDR3 has 14 residues. Germline values: CDR1 SGDLS, CDR2 YYNGEE. The V end lost 3 bases, the J end lost 8 bases, and 17 bases lay between the germline ends. As DNA, the CDR3 is TGTGCCAGCAGCGCCAACCACGGCCTGTCAGGCTACACCTTC. This encodes CASSANHGLSGYTF.

This clonotype has just a few counts. The V and J genes are TRBV12-3 or TRBV12-4 and TRBJ1-2; D remains ambiguous. The V gene lost 5 bases and the J gene lost 3 bases, with 10 bases spanning the gap. There are 13 residues in the CDR3. CDR3 protein: CASSPQVYYGYTF. Written as DNA, the CDR3 is TGTGCCAGCAGTCCCCAGGTGTACTATGGCTACACCTTC.

Only a few counts were recorded for this clonotype. The rearrangement uses TRBV12-3 or TRBV12-4 and TRBJ1-1, with a possible D match to TRBD1 (6 bases). V lost 11 bases to trimming and J lost 4 bases, with 23 bases between them. CDR3 length: 15 residues. In DNA form, the CDR3 reads TGTGCCGCAGTTGGGGGGGCAAGGCGTGGCACTGAAGCTTTCTTT. It specifies CAAVGGARRGTEAFF.

This clonotype has only a few counts. The V and J genes are TRBV9 and TRBJ2-1; TRBD2 matches at 10 bases. The CDR3 runs to 17 residues. CDR1 is SGDLS and CDR2 is YYNGEE in the germline V gene. Trimming at V came to 0 bases and at J to 7 bases, leaving 10 bases not matched to a gene. CDR3 region: CASSVGAGGPGGNEQFF. The CDR3, as DNA: TGTGCCAGCAGCGTAGGAGCGGGGGGGCCAGGCGGTAATGAGCAGTTCTTC. Full variable domain (outside the CDR3, taken from reference TRBV9 and TRBJ2-1): DSGVTQTPKHLITATGQRVTLRCSPRSGDLSVYWYQQSLDQGLQFLIQYYNGEERAKGNILERFSAQQFPDLHSELNLSSLELGDSALYFCASSVGAGGPGGNEQFFGPGTRLTVL.

For this clonotype: Being one base from a much bigger clone, this may be a read error. This chain links TRBV7-2 with TRBJ2-1; no definite D call. The CDR3 spans 12 residues. CDR1 is SGHTA, CDR2 FQGNSA, per germline. The V gene lost 2 bases and the J gene lost 2 bases, with 1 base spanning the gap. This CDR3 reads CASSLTYNEQFF. The CDR3 coding sequence is TGTGCCAGCAGCTTAACCTACAATGAGCAGTTCTTC.

The V and J genes are TRBV5-1 and TRBJ2-3, with D possibly matching TRBD2 (6 bases). CDR3 length equals 15 residues. CDR1 is SGHRS, CDR2 YFSETQ, per germline. V was trimmed by 5 bases and J by 0 bases, leaving 13 bases between them. The CDR3 DNA is TGCGCCAGCAGGCGGGGTCCGGGTAGCACAGATACGCAGTATTTT. Translated: CASRRGPGSTDTQYF.

This clonotype was counted between two and nine times. The chain joins TRBV20-1 to TRBJ1-1; D perhaps matches TRBD1 (5 bases). V lost 3 bases to trimming and J lost 4 bases, with 12 bases between them. The CDR3 consists of 13 residues. The germline V gene has CDR1 DFQATT and CDR2 SNEGSKA (reference sequence). This CDR3 reads CSASRGAGTEAFF. The CDR3 DNA reads as TGCAGTGCTAGTCGCGGGGCCGGCACTGAAGCTTTCTTT.

This clonotype was recorded many times. V is TRBV7-9 and J is TRBJ1-1, with a possible D match to TRBD1 (5 bases). Germline V CDR1 and CDR2: SEHNR, FQNEAQ (reference sequence). V dropped 3 bases and J dropped 8 bases, with 13 bases sitting between them. The CDR3 is made up of 13 amino acids. CDR3 loop: CASSFSGTREAFF. Here the CDR3 DNA reads TGTGCCAGCAGCTTCTCAGGGACCCGGGAAGCTTTCTTT.

The V gene is TRBV29-1, the J gene TRBJ2-7, with D perhaps TRBD1 (5 bases). The CDR3 is 11 residues long. With 3 bases removed from V and 5 bases from J, the gap between germline ends came to 8 bases. Per germline, CDR1 SQVTM and CDR2 ANQGSEA. CDR3 nucleotide sequence: TGCAGCGTTGACAGGGCAGACGAGCAGTACTTC. Translation gives CSVDRADEQYF.

The table lists this clonotype with many counts. The chain joins TRBV10-2 to TRBJ2-3, with TRBD1 matching 7 bases. The CDR3 runs to 13 residues. Germline V gene sequence: CDR1 WSHSY, CDR2 SAAADI. Trimming cost V 6 bases and J 5 bases; bases outside gene matches: 5. The CDR3, as DNA: TGCGCCAGCAGGACAGGGAATCGAGATACGCAGTATTTT. It translates to CASRTGNRDTQYF.

The chain links TRBV12-3 or TRBV12-4 to TRBJ2-5, with D hard to call. The V end lost 2 bases, the J end lost 4 bases, and 14 bases lay between the germline ends. The CDR3 contains 15 residues. CDR3 in amino acids: CASSLLLGPVETQYF. The CDR3 DNA sequence: TGTGCCAGCAGTTTACTCCTTGGGCCGGTAGAGACCCAGTACTTC.